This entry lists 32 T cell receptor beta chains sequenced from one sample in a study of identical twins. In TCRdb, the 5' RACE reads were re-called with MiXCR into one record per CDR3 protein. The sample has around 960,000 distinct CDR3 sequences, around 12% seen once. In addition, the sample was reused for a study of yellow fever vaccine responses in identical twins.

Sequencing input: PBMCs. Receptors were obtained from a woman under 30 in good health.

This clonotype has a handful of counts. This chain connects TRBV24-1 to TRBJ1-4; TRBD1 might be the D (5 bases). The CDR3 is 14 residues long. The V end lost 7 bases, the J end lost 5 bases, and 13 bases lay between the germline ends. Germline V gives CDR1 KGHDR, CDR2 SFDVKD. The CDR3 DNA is TGTGCCACCAGCACCGGGACGGGGAATGAAAAACTGTTTTTT. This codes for CATSTGTGNEKLFF.

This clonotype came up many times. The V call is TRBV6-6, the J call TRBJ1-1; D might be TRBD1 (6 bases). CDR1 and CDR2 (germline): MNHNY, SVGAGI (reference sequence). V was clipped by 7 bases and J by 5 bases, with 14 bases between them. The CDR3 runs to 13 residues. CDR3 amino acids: CASTNAGATEAFF. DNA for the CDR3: TGTGCCAGCACCAACGCAGGGGCGACTGAAGCTTTCTTT.

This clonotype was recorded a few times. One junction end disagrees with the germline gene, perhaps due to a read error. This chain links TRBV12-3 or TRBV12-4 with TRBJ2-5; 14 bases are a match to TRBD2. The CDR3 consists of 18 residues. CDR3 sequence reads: CTSSLVGRGLAGVETQYF. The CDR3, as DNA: TGTACCAGCAGTTTAGTAGGCAGGGGACTAGCGGGAGTGGAGACCCAGTACTTC.

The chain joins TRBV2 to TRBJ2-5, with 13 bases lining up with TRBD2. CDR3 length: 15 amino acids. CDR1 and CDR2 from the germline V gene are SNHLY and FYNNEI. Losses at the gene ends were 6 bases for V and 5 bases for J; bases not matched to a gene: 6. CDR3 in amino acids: CASRSTSGGGETQYF. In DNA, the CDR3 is TGTGCCAGCAGAAGCACTAGCGGGGGGGGCGAGACCCAGTACTTC. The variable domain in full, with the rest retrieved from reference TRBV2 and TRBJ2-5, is EPEVTQTPSHQVTQMGQEVILRCVPISNHLYFYWYRQILGQKVEFLVSFYNNEISEKSEIFDDQFSVERPDGSNFTLKIRSTKLEDSAMYFCASRSTSGGGETQYFGPGTRLLVL.

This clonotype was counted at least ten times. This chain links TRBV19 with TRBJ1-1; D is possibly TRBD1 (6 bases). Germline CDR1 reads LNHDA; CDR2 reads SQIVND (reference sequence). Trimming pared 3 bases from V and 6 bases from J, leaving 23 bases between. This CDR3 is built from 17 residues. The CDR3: CASSILYRGQTNAEAFF. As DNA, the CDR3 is TGTGCCAGTAGTATCCTGTACCGGGGGCAGACTAACGCTGAAGCTTTCTTT. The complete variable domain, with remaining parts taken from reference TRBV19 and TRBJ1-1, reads DGGITQSPKYLFRKEGQNVTLSCEQNLNHDAMYWYRQDPGQGLRLIYYSQIVNDFQKGDIAEGYSVSREKKESFPLTVTSAQKNPTAFYLCASSILYRGQTNAEAFFGQGTRLTVV.

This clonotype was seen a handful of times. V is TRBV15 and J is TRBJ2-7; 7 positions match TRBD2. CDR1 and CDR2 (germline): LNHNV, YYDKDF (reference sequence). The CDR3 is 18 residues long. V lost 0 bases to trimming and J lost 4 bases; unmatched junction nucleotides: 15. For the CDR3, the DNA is TGTGCCACCAGCAGAGATCTGATGGGGGGACTACCTGGATACGAGCAGTACTTC. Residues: CATSRDLMGGLPGYEQYF.

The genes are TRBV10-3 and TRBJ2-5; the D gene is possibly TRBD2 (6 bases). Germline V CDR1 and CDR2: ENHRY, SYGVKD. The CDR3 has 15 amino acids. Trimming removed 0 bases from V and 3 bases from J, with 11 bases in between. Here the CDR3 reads CAISESRLVEETQYF. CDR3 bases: TGTGCCATCAGTGAGTCCCGACTAGTCGAAGAGACCCAGTACTTC.

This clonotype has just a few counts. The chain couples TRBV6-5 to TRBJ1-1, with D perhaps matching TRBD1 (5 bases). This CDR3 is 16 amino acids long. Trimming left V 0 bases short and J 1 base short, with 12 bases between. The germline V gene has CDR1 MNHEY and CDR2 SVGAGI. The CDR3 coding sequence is TGTGCCAGCAGTTACTCGGAAGCAGGGACGAACACTGAAGCTTTCTTT. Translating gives CASSYSEAGTNTEAFF.

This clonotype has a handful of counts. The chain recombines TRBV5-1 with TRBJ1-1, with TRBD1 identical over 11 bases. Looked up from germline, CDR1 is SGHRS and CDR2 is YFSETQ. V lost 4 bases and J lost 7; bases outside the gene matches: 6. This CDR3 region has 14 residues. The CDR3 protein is CASSPGTGGNEAFF. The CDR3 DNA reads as TGCGCCAGCAGCCCCGGGACAGGGGGGAATGAAGCTTTCTTT. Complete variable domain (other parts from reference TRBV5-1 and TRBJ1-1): KAGVTQTPRYLIKTRGQQVTLSCSPISGHRSVSWYQQTPGQGLQFLFEYFSETQRNKGNFPGRFSGRQFSNSRSEMNVSTLELGDSALYLCASSPGTGGNEAFFGQGTRLTVV.

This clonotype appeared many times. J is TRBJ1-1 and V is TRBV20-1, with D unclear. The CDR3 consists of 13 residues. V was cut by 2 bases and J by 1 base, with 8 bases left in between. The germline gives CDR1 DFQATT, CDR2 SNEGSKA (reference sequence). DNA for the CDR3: TGCAGTGCTAGACATATTTCGAACACTGAAGCTTTCTTT. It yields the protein CSARHISNTEAFF.

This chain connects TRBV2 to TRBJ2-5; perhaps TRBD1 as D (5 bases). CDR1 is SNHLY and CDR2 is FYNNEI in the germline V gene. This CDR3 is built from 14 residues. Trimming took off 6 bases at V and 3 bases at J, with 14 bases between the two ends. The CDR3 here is CASSWAGSEETQYF. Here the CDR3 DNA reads TGTGCCAGCAGCTGGGCAGGGTCGGAAGAGACCCAGTACTTC.

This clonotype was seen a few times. CDR3 in DNA: TGTGCCATCGGGACAGCTAGCCCCAACATTCAGTACTTC. Amino acid sequence: CAIGTASPNIQYF. This rearrangement joins TRBV10-3 to TRBJ2-4; 7 bases line up with TRBD1. CDR1 ENHRY and CDR2 SYGVKD come from the germline V gene. Losses at the gene ends were 8 bases for V and 7 bases for J; bases not matched to a gene: 8. This CDR3 spans 13 amino acids.

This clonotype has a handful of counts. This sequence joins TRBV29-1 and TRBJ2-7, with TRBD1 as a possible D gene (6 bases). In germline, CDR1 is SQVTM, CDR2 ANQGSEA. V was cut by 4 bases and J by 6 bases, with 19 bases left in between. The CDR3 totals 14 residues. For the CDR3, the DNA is TGCAGCGTTGTCTGCGGGCAACGACAGGTCGAGCAGTACTTC. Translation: CSVVCGQRQVEQYF.

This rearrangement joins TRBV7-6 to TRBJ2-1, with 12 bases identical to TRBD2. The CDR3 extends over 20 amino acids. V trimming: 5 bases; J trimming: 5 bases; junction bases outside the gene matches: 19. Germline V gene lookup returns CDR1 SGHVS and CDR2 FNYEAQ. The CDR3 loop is CASSPTDRLAGEVGHNEQFF. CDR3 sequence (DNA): TGTGCCAGCAGCCCTACCGACCGACTAGCGGGAGAAGTAGGACACAATGAGCAGTTCTTC.

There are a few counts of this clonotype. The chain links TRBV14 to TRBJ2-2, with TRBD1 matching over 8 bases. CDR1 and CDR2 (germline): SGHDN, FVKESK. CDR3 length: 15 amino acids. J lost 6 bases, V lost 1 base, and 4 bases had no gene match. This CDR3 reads CASSQAQGVSGELFF. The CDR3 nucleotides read TGTGCCAGCAGCCAAGCACAGGGGGTGTCCGGGGAGCTGTTTTTT.

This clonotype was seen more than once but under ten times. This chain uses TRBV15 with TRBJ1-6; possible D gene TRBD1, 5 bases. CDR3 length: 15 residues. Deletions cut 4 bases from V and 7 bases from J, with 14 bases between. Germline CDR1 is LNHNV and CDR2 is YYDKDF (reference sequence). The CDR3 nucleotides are TGTGCCACCAGCACAAGATCAGGGTGGAATTCACCCCTCCACTTT. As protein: CATSTRSGWNSPLHF.

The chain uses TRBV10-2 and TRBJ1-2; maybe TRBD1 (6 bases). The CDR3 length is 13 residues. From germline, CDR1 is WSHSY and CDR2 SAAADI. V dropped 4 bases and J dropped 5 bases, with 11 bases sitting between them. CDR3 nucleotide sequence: TGCGCCAGCAGTGTGGCAGGGGATTATGGCTACACCTTC. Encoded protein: CASSVAGDYGYTF.

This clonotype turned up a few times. CDR3 nucleotide sequence: TGTGCCAGTAGTGTACACGGTAGGAGGGAGCGCGGCTACACCTTC. Translating gives CASSVHGRRERGYTF. The chain is built from TRBV19 and TRBJ1-2; no clear D. Germline CDR1 and CDR2: LNHDA and SQIVND (reference sequence). CDR3 length: 15 amino acids. Trimming cost V 5 bases and J 8 bases, with 21 bases left between them.

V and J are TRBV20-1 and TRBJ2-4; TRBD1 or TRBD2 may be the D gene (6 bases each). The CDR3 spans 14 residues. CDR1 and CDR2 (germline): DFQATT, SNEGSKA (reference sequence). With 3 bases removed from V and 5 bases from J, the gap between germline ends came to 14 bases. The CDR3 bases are TGCAGTGCTAGTTGGCGTGGGGGGCAAAACATTCAGTACTTC. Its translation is CSASWRGGQNIQYF.

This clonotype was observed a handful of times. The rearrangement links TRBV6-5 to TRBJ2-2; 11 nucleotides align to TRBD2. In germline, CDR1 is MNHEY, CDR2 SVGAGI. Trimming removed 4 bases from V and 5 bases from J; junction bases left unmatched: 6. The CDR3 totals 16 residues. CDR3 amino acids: CASSFGLAGGTGELFF. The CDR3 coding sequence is TGTGCCAGCAGTTTTGGGCTAGCGGGAGGTACCGGGGAGCTGTTTTTT.

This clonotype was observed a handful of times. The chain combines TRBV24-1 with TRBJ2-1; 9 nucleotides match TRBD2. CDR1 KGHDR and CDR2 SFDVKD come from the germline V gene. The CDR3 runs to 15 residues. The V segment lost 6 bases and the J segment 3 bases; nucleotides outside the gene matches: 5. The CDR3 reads CATSLAGARYNEQFF. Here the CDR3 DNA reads TGTGCCACCAGTTTAGCGGGAGCACGCTACAATGAGCAGTTCTTC.

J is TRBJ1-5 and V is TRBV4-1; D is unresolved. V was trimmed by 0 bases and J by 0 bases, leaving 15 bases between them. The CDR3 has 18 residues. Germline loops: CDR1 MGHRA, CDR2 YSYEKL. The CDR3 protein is CASSQDGGLSNSNQPQHF. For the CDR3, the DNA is TGCGCCAGCAGCCAAGATGGAGGGTTGTCTAATAGCAATCAGCCCCAGCATTTT.

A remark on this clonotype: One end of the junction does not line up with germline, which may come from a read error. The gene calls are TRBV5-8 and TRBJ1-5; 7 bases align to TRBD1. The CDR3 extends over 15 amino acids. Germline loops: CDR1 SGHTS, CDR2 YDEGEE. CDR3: CASNLGQLSNQPQHF. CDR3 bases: TGTGCCAGCAACTTGGGACAGCTTAGCAATCAGCCCCAGCATTTT. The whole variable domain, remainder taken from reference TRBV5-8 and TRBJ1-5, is EAGVTQSPTHLIKTRGQQATLRCSPISGHTSVYWYQQALGLGLQFLLWYDEGEERNRGNFPPRFSGRQFPNYSSELNVNALELEDSALYLCASNLGQLSNQPQHFGDGTRLSIL.

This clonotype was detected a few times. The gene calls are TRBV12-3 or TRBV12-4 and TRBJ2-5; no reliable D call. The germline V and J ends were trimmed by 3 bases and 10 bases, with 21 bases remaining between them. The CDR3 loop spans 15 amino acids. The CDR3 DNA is TGTGCCAGCAGTTTGGCAGAGACTCAATGGTCTGACCAGTACTTC. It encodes CASSLAETQWSDQYF.

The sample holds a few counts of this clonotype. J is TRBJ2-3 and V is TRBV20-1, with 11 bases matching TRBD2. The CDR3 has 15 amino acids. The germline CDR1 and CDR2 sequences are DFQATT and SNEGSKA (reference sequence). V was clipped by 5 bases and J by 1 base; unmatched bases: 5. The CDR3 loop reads CSAPVAGGGTDTQYF. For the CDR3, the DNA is TGCAGTGCTCCGGTAGCGGGGGGGGGCACAGATACGCAGTATTTT.

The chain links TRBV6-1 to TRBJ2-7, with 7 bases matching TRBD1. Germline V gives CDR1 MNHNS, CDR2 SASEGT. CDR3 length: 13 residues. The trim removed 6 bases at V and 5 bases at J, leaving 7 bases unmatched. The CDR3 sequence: CASRLQGKDEQYF. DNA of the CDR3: TGTGCCAGCAGGCTACAGGGGAAGGACGAGCAGTACTTC.

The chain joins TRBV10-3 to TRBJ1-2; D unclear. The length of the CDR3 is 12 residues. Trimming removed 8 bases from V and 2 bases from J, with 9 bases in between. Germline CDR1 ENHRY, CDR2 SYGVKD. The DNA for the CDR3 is TGTGCCATCTATTCAGAAAACTATGGCTACACCTTC. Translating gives CAIYSENYGYTF.

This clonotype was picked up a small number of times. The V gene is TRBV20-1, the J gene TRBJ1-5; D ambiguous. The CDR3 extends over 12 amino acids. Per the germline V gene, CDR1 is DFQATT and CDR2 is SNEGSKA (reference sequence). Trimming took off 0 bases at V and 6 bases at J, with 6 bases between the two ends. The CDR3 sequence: CSARDSAQPQHF. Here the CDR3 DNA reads TGCAGTGCTAGAGATTCGGCTCAGCCCCAGCATTTT.

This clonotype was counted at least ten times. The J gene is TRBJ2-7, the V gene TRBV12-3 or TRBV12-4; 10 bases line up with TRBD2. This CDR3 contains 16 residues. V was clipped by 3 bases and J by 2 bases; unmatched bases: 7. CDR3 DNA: TGTGCCAGCAGTTTTGGGGGCACTAGCGGGACCTACGAGCAGTACTTC. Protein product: CASSFGGTSGTYEQYF.

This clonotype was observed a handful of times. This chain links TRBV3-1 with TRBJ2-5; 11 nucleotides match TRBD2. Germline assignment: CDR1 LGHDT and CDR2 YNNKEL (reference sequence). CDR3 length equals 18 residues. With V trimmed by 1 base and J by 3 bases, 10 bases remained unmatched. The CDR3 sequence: CASSQVLVTSGKEETQYF. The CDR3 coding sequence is TGTGCCAGCAGCCAAGTTCTTGTGACTAGCGGGAAGGAAGAGACCCAGTACTTC.

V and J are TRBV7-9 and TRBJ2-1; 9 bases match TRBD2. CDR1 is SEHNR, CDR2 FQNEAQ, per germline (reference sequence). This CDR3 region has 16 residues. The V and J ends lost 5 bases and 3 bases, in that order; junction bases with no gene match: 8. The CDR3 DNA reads TGTGCCAGCAGCGGTGAGAGGCGGGGGGGCTACAATGAGCAGTTCTTC. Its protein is CASSGERRGGYNEQFF.

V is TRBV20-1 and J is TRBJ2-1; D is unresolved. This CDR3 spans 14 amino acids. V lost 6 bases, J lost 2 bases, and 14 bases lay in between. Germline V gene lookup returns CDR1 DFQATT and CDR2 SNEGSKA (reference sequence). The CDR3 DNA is TGCAGTGCCGGCCCAGTGGGCACCTACAATGAGCAGTTCTTC. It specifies CSAGPVGTYNEQFF.